Each of the 19 T cell receptor beta chains below was sequenced from the same sample in a study of blood T cells in healthy people across ages. Using a J-beta primer mix together with a sample-barcoded 5' primer, a second PCR was run for about 6 to 12 cycles. A single record per CDR3 protein comes from TCRdb applying MiXCR to the 5' RACE reads. The table lists around 900,000 distinct CDR3 sequences, roughly half of them singletons. The sequenced material came from blood. These receptors came from a woman aged 55-75 years in good health.

V usage is TRBV28 and J usage is TRBJ2-1; 7 positions match TRBD1. Germline lookup yields CDR1 MDHEN and CDR2 SYDVKM. The V and J ends lost 3 bases and 0 bases, in that order; junction bases with no gene match: 11. This CDR3 has 18 amino acids. The CDR3 protein is CASSLTIRKGASYNEQFF. Here the CDR3 DNA reads TGTGCCAGCAGTTTGACCATCCGGAAGGGGGCCTCCTACAATGAGCAGTTCTTC.

V and J are TRBV25-1 and TRBJ2-3; D is unresolved. Germline V gives CDR1 MGHDK, CDR2 SYGVNS. Deletions cut 6 bases from V and 7 bases from J, with 11 bases between. The CDR3 runs to 12 residues. CDR3 bases: TGTGCCAGCAGCGGGCCTACCTATACGCAGTATTTT. Translation gives CASSGPTYTQYF.

This clonotype showed up just a few times. This sequence joins TRBV20-1 and TRBJ2-3; 7 bases map to TRBD2. The germline gives CDR1 DFQATT, CDR2 SNEGSKA (reference sequence). J was trimmed by 0 bases and V by 6 bases; bases with no gene match: 9. CDR3 length equals 15 residues. The CDR3: CSAPVSRESTDTQYF. Here the CDR3 DNA reads TGCAGTGCCCCGGTCTCGCGGGAGAGCACAGATACGCAGTATTTT.

This chain uses TRBV29-1 with TRBJ1-1; no firm D call. There are 11 residues in the CDR3. V lost 5 bases to trimming and J lost 3 bases, with 7 bases between them. Germline V gives CDR1 SQVTM, CDR2 ANQGSEA. The CDR3 sequence: CSVQVDTEAFF. The CDR3 nucleotides are TGCAGCGTTCAGGTGGACACTGAAGCTTTCTTT.

This clonotype was counted only a few times. V usage is TRBV7-9 and J usage is TRBJ2-5; weak D call: TRBD1 (5 bases). CDR1 and CDR2 (germline): SEHNR, FQNEAQ (reference sequence). The CDR3 extends over 16 amino acids. V was cut by 5 bases and J by 0 bases, with 16 bases left in between. CDR3: CASSPADRLNQETQYF. In DNA, the CDR3 is TGTGCCAGCAGCCCCGCTGACAGACTTAACCAAGAGACCCAGTACTTC.

The chain recombines TRBV29-1 with TRBJ1-2; 7 positions agree with TRBD1. Germline CDR1 is SQVTM and CDR2 is ANQGSEA. V gave up 6 bases and J gave up 4 bases; unmatched junction bases: 11. This CDR3 has 14 amino acids. The CDR3 nucleotides read TGCAGCGTAGGACGGGACAGAGGAAGCTATGGCTACACCTTC. Protein sequence: CSVGRDRGSYGYTF.

In regard to this clonotype: This may be a read error, as it is one base from a much larger clone. The rearrangement joins TRBV14 to TRBJ2-7; 8 bases fit TRBD1. CDR3 length equals 14 residues. V lost 4 bases to trimming and J lost 0 bases; unmatched junction nucleotides: 2. Germline CDR1 and CDR2: SGHDN and FVKESK. For the CDR3, the DNA is TGTGCCAGCAGCCGGACAGGGCACTCCTACGAGCAGTACTTC. Translating gives CASSRTGHSYEQYF.

The CDR3 region is CAIRQGYNQPQHF. The CDR3 DNA reads TGTGCCATCAGACAGGGGTACAATCAGCCCCAGCATTTT. The rearrangement joins TRBV10-3 to TRBJ1-5; the match to TRBD1 covers 7 bases. The CDR3 length is 13 residues. CDR1 and CDR2 (germline): ENHRY, SYGVKD. V was pared by 6 bases and J by 3 bases, with 2 bases of the junction left unmatched.

Only one count was recorded for this clonotype. This may arise from a read error, as a much more abundant clone is one base away. The CDR3 region is CTISAATGGRVYEQYF. The DNA for the CDR3 is TGTACCATCAGTGCCGCGACAGGCGGCCGTGTCTACGAGCAGTACTTC. The rearrangement links TRBV10-3 to TRBJ2-7; a possible D gene is TRBD1 (6 bases). This CDR3 has 16 residues. Looked up from germline, CDR1 is ENHRY and CDR2 is SYGVKD.

The chain uses TRBV7-9 and TRBJ2-5; no definite D call. In germline, CDR1 is SEHNR, CDR2 FQNEAQ (reference sequence). CDR3 length: 11 residues. V shed 3 bases and J shed 11 bases, with 10 bases lying between them. The CDR3 nucleotides are TGTGCCAGCAGCTTCCTAGTAAAGCAGTACTTC. Translating gives CASSFLVKQYF.

In the case of this clonotype: Its ends do not fully match the called genes, so a read error is possible. CDR3 nucleotides: TGTGCCAGCACCAAGGGGGGTAGCCCCTACGAGCAGTCCTTC. It yields the protein CASTKGGSPYEQSF. The chain combines TRBV28 with TRBJ2-7; D tentatively fits TRBD1 or TRBD2 (6 bases each). Germline V gene data show CDR1 as MDHEN and CDR2 as SYDVKM. This CDR3 contains 14 residues.

About this clonotype: Since a much larger clone is just one base distant, this may be a read error. The chain carries TRBV7-3 and TRBJ2-1; D is ambiguous. The germline gives CDR1 SGHTA, CDR2 FQGTGA. This CDR3 contains 16 residues. The CDR3, as DNA: TGTGCCTGCAGCCCCGGTCAGCTTTCCCTCTACAATGAGCAGTTCTTC. Residues: CACSPGQLSLYNEQFF.

The CDR3 spells CASSLPGRQQYF. The CDR3 DNA follows: TGTGCCAGCAGCTTACCCGGGAGGCAGCAGTACTTC. V and J are TRBV7-8 and TRBJ2-4, with TRBD2 matching over 7 bases. CDR3 length equals 12 residues. Germline CDR1 reads SGHVS; CDR2 reads FQNEAQ. After removal of 2 bases from V and 13 bases from J, the junction contained 5 bases not matched to a gene. Using reference TRBV7-8 and TRBJ2-4 for the parts outside the CDR3, the full variable domain is GAGVSQSPRYKVAKRGQDVALRCDPISGHVSLFWYQQALGQGPEFLTYFQNEAQLDKSGLPSDRFFAERPEGSVSTLKIQRTQQEDSAVYLCASSLPGRQQYFGAGTRLSVL.

The CDR3 DNA follows: TGCGCCAGCAGCCAAGATCTCAGGGGTGGAGGCACTGAAGCTTTCTTT. Protein sequence: CASSQDLRGGGTEAFF. The chain links TRBV4-3 to TRBJ1-1, with D perhaps TRBD1 (6 bases). The CDR3 contains 16 residues. With 0 bases removed from V and 4 bases from J, the gap between germline ends came to 15 bases. Looked up from germline, CDR1 is LGHNA and CDR2 is YSLEER.

This clonotype was seen a few times. The chain combines TRBV7-8 with TRBJ2-7; TRBD1 aligns across 9 bases. Germline V lookup: CDR1 SGHVS, CDR2 FQNEAQ. Trimming removed 5 bases from V and 4 bases from J; junction bases left unmatched: 12. The length of the CDR3 is 16 residues. This CDR3 is CASSPLPGTGSYEQYF. CDR3 sequence (DNA): TGTGCCAGCAGCCCCCTCCCCGGGACAGGGTCTTACGAGCAGTACTTC.

The gene calls are TRBV24-1 and TRBJ2-6; no clear D gene. The CDR3 covers 17 residues. Germline values: CDR1 KGHDR, CDR2 SFDVKD. Trimming left V 1 base short and J 4 bases short, with 13 bases between. CDR3 nucleotides: TGTGCCACCAGTGATTTACCGACGTCGGCGGGGGCCAACGTCCTGACTTTC. This gives the protein CATSDLPTSAGANVLTF.

This clonotype was counted a few times. The chain is built from TRBV5-6 and TRBJ2-1; TRBD1 might be the D (6 bases). The CDR3 sequence is 15 residues long. Per the germline V gene, CDR1 is SGHDT and CDR2 is YYEEEE. V lost 4 bases to trimming and J lost 5 bases, with 16 bases between them. The CDR3 nucleotides read TGTGCCAGCAGCCCGGACAGAGATACACACAATGAGCAGTTCTTC. This codes for CASSPDRDTHNEQFF.

The rearrangement joins TRBV6-5 to TRBJ2-5; maybe TRBD1 (6 bases). Trimming pared 6 bases from V and 5 bases from J, leaving 16 bases between. The germline CDR1 and CDR2 sequences are MNHEY and SVGAGI. The CDR3 length is 14 residues. CDR3 coding DNA: TGTGCCAGCAGACGCGACAGGTCATCGGAGACCCAGTACTTC. As protein: CASRRDRSSETQYF.

The CDR3 here is CASSRVGLGEKLFF. The CDR3 region has the DNA TGTGCCAGCAGTAGGGTCGGCCTAGGAGAAAAACTGTTTTTT. The chain uses TRBV12-3 or TRBV12-4 and TRBJ1-4; D uncertain. The V end lost 5 bases, the J end lost 8 bases, and 15 bases lay between the germline ends. The CDR3 consists of 14 residues.